A single sample is the source of the 16 T cell receptor beta chains below, sequenced in a study of prognosis after radiotherapy for stage I lung cancer (dated by TCRdb to the early 2020s). Instrument used: Illumina HiSeq 3000. The TCR beta CDR3 region was amplified from genomic DNA by two rounds of multiplex PCR. The first PCR round used primers specific to each TRBV and TRBJ gene, with sequences filed in Chinese patent CN105087789A. TCRdb itself trimmed the public reads at Q25 with fastp, ran MiXCR and retained productive beta chains. Each entry is one CDR3 protein sequence, shown with its most common DNA and genes. In this sample the table shows under 55,000 distinct CDR3 sequences, 30% to 35% of which occur a single time. 8% to 9.5% of the sample is held by the ten biggest clonotypes. The material was PBMCs, obtained before or after stereotactic body radiation therapy (not recorded which). The receptors originated from a donor at least 50 years old with non-small cell lung cancer.

The chain employs TRBV19 and TRBJ2-3; D is uncertain. The ends were cut back, 3 bases at V and 5 bases at J, with 9 bases in the middle. The CDR3 runs 13 residues. Looked up from germline, CDR1 is LNHDA and CDR2 is SQIVND (reference sequence). The CDR3 sequence is CASSIHGVDTQYF. CDR3 DNA sequence: TGTGCCAGTAGTATCCATGGTGTAGATACGCAGTATTTT.

As for this clonotype: A far more abundant clone sits one base away, making this likely a read error. The chain combines TRBV11-3 with TRBJ2-7; 10 bases fit TRBD2. This CDR3 has 16 residues. The V gene's germline CDR1 is SGHNT and CDR2 YENEEA. CDR3 DNA: TGTACCAGCAGCTTGGCCGGTAGCGGGAGGTCCTACGAGCAGTACTTC. This translates into CTSSLAGSGRSYEQYF.

In regard to this clonotype: Being one base from a much bigger clone, this may be a read error. The chain carries TRBV5-8 and TRBJ2-5; the D gene is possibly TRBD2 (5 bases). This CDR3 spans 13 amino acids. Germline V gives CDR1 SGHTS, CDR2 YDEGEE. Trimming cost V 6 bases and J 1 base, with 10 bases left between them. CDR3 sequence reads: CASISGVQETQYF. In DNA form, the CDR3 reads TGTGCCAGCATCTCCGGGGTCCAAGAGACCCAGTACTTC.

The table lists this clonotype with many counts. This chain joins TRBV6-1 and TRBJ1-2; D not resolved. V dropped 6 bases and J dropped 4 bases, with 15 bases sitting between them. The CDR3 sequence is 14 residues long. The germline V gene encodes CDR1 MNHNS and CDR2 SASEGT. The CDR3 DNA follows: TGTGCCAGCAGACCCGGATCGCCCGTCTATGGCTACACCTTC. This codes for CASRPGSPVYGYTF.

This clonotype was counted at least ten times. This chain links TRBV20-1 with TRBJ1-4; 9 bases are shared with TRBD1. Germline CDR1 DFQATT, CDR2 SNEGSKA (reference sequence). The V and J ends lost 1 base and 12 bases, in that order; junction bases with no gene match: 12. The CDR3 runs to 15 residues. CDR3 bases: TGCAGTGCTAGAGCTACCGGGACAGGGCTTCGGGAACTGTTTTTT. This codes for CSARATGTGLRELFF.

The sample holds many counts of this clonotype. J is TRBJ1-1 and V is TRBV27, with D possibly being TRBD1 (6 bases). The CDR3 loop spans 14 amino acids. Trimming took 2 bases from V and 1 from J, leaving 8 bases between them. Per the germline V gene, CDR1 is MNHEY and CDR2 is SMNVEV (reference sequence). CDR3 nucleotides: TGTGCCAGCAGTTTACAACAGGGGAACACTGAAGCTTTCTTT. This gives the protein CASSLQQGNTEAFF.

At least ten counts were recorded for this clonotype. V usage is TRBV5-1 and J usage is TRBJ2-1; possible D gene TRBD2, 6 bases. V lost 7 bases and J lost 0, with 14 bases in between. Germline assignment: CDR1 SGHRS and CDR2 YFSETQ. The CDR3 covers 15 residues. This CDR3 is CASDLSGSSYNEQFF. The DNA for the CDR3 is TGCGCCAGCGACCTTAGCGGAAGCTCCTACAATGAGCAGTTCTTC.

There are many counts of this clonotype. CDR3 sequence (DNA): TGCAGTGCTAGCGTGACAGGGATAAATGAGCAGTTCTTC. This sequence encodes CSASVTGINEQFF. The V call is TRBV20-1, the J call TRBJ2-1; 7 positions match TRBD1. CDR3 length: 13 residues. Germline trimming cut 3 bases from V and 7 bases from J; bases unmatched to any gene: 6. Germline V gene lookup returns CDR1 DFQATT and CDR2 SNEGSKA (reference sequence).

In its sample, this clonotype is medium-sized. The chain's CDR3 is CASSLGDRAYGYTF. The CDR3 bases are TGCGCCAGCAGCTTGGGGGACAGGGCTTATGGCTACACCTTC. The genes are TRBV5-1 and TRBJ1-2, with 9 bases aligning to TRBD1. V shed 0 bases and J 5 bases; nucleotides not matched to a gene: 2. Germline V gene data show CDR1 as SGHRS and CDR2 as YFSETQ. The CDR3 has 14 amino acids.

In its sample, this clonotype was seen many times. This chain uses TRBV9 with TRBJ1-2; 7 bases align to TRBD1. V lost 3 bases to trimming and J lost 3 bases; unmatched junction nucleotides: 8. This CDR3 has 15 amino acids. Looked up from germline, CDR1 is SGDLS and CDR2 is YYNGEE. CDR3 bases: TGTGCCAGCAGCGGATCCTTCACAGGGGACTATGGCTACACCTTC. Residues: CASSGSFTGDYGYTF.

Of note for this clonotype: The DNA is left out, because the CDR3 cannot be placed on it with certainty; the CDR3 is given as TCRdb lists it. The J gene is TRBJ1-2, the V gene TRBV27; the table's TRBD1 call for D was not verified on the DNA. 15 amino acids form the CDR3, both terminal residues included. Germline V CDR1 and CDR2: MNHEY, SMNVEV (reference sequence). This CDR3 reads CSSSSQRGVGYGNTF.

This clonotype was picked up many times. This chain links TRBV7-2 with TRBJ2-6; D gene uncertain. Per the germline V gene, CDR1 is SGHTA and CDR2 is FQGNSA. This CDR3 spans 15 amino acids. Trimming took off 2 bases at V and 0 bases at J, with 5 bases between the two ends. CDR3 amino acids: CASSLQTSGANVLTF. As DNA, the CDR3 is TGTGCCAGCAGCTTACAGACCTCTGGGGCCAACGTCCTGACTTTC. The full variable domain, its missing parts supplied by reference TRBV7-2 and TRBJ2-6, is GAGVSQSPSNKVTEKGKDVELRCDPISGHTALYWYRQSLGQGLEFLIYFQGNSAPDKSGLPSDRFSAERTGGSVSTLTIQRTQQEDSAVYLCASSLQTSGANVLTFGAGSRLTVL.

The rearrangement uses TRBV6-1 and TRBJ2-7; no definite D call. This CDR3 comprises 15 residues. V was shortened by 1 base and J by 8 bases, with 18 bases between the two germline ends. Germline V lookup: CDR1 MNHNS, CDR2 SASEGT. The CDR3 sequence: CASSEEPWYFTKQYF. In DNA, the CDR3 is TGTGCCAGCAGTGAAGAGCCGTGGTACTTTACGAAGCAGTACTTC.

A remark on this clonotype: Only one base separates this from a far larger clonotype, so it likely reflects a read error. The chain has TRBV6-2 or TRBV6-3 and TRBJ1-5, with 7 nucleotides matching TRBD1. This CDR3 region has 13 residues. Germline CDR1 MNHEY, CDR2 SVGEGT. Losses at the gene ends were 6 bases for V and 10 bases for J; bases not matched to a gene: 9. The CDR3 coding sequence is TGTGCCAGCAGAACAGGGGTGAGCCATCCCCAGCATTTT. Amino acids: CASRTGVSHPQHF.

This clonotype was observed a handful of times. A much larger clonotype is one base distant, so this may be a read error. V gene TRBV12-3 or TRBV12-4 combines with J gene TRBJ1-1; D is uncertain. The CDR3 has 12 amino acids. The V and J ends lost 8 bases and 6 bases respectively, with 13 bases between them. The CDR3 protein is CASLVGGSEAFF. The CDR3 DNA is TGTGCCAGCCTTGTTGGAGGGTCTGAAGCTTTCTTT.

This chain links TRBV7-2 with TRBJ2-1, with D uncertain. Germline loops: CDR1 SGHTA, CDR2 FQGNSA. The CDR3 is made up of 14 amino acids. V was trimmed by 2 bases and J by 2 bases, leaving 7 bases between them. The CDR3 coding sequence is TGTGCCAGCAGCTTAACTTACACCTACAATGAGCAGTTCTTC. Translated: CASSLTYTYNEQFF.